The clone carrying this TCR beta chain was recorded a few times. Its antigen is not known. These data originate in a study of T-cell memory formation after mild COVID-19. TCRdb processed the 5' RACE reads anew with MiXCR; each CDR3 protein has one entry. The table shows more than 150,000 distinct CDR3 sequences, with approximately 17% occurring only once. Germline V CDR1 and CDR2: SGHRS, YFSETQ. The CDR3 spans 15 residues. Germline trimming cut 4 bases from V and 5 bases from J; bases unmatched to any gene: 9. Study-wide points: CD4+ contracting clones were mainly CM and EM; CD8+ ones, EMRA. Among clones contracting day 15 to 85, CD4/CD8 was balanced, whereas later expanders leaned CD4+.

J is TRBJ1-5 and V is TRBV5-1; 7 bases are shared with TRBD1. The clonotype was recovered from a man between 18 and 29 years old who had mild COVID-19 (a few samples of this study predate the infection). Cell type and time point are not known. Sequencing was done on a sample of PBMCs or a T cell subset sorted from them (not recorded which). The CDR3 region is CASSPTGASDQPQHF. The CDR3 nucleotides read TGCGCCAGCAGCCCCACAGGGGCCAGCGATCAGCCCCAGCATTTT.